This record looks at one T cell receptor (beta chain) sequence and its context. What it recognizes is unknown. This sample was taken from a study of cytomegalovirus exposure and HLA in healthy donors. General observations from the study: There were several of the most significant clusters that appeared linked to common viral pathogens in a later analysis.

PCR involved 60 Vbeta and 13 Jbeta primers. Assay used: immunoSEQ multiplex PCR; TCRdb lists only in-frame clones, some missing. Of roughly 120,000 clones detected, 70% appear once; the ten largest clones hold approximately 8.6%. J gave up 2 bases and V 2 bases, and 12 bases lay outside the gene matches. This CDR3 has 20 amino acids. The germline CDR1 and CDR2 sequences are MDHEN and SYDVKM. The sequencing input was PBMCs. The source of this sequence is a man aged 30 to 39 in good health and CMV-seropositive. The chain has TRBV28 and TRBJ2-3; 14 bases fit TRBD2. The CDR3 region is CASSLRGRGTSGRDTDTQYF. In DNA, the CDR3 is TGTGCCAGCAGTTTAAGGGGGCGGGGGACTAGCGGGAGAGACACAGATACGCAGTATTTT.